The source of this T cell receptor beta chain is a study of identical twins. General study points: The authors noted that invariant MAIT and iNKT cells could partly confound zero-insertion analyses. Fewer insertions marked abundant cord blood beta clonotypes; young adult naive trended weakly, memory not at all.

Details on this clonotype: No antigen is known for it.

V lost 4 bases and J 4 bases, leaving 10 bases between the germline ends. The CDR3 consists of 14 residues. Germline CDR1 and CDR2: MNHEY and SVGAGI. Through template switching, a universal primer site was introduced, and the cDNA contained unique molecular identifiers. One entry per CDR3 protein results from TCRdb running MiXCR on the 5' RACE reads. Here the sample spans more than 400,000 distinct CDR3 sequences, around 15% being singletons. A further study also used this sample, focusing on yellow fever vaccine responses in identical twins.

This clonotype originated in a woman younger than 35 in good health. The chain couples TRBV6-5 to TRBJ2-2; D remains unclear. The sequenced material came from CD4+ T cells sorted from blood. The CDR3 DNA reads TGTGCCAGCAGTTCTAACGGGCTCACCGGGGAGCTGTTTTTT. It specifies CASSSNGLTGELFF.